This note documents a single T cell receptor (beta chain) sequence. The target antigen is unknown. CDR3 length equals 15 residues. Germline assignment: CDR1 SGHNT and CDR2 YENEEA. V lost 0 bases and J 2 bases, leaving 8 bases between the germline ends. This entry belongs to a study of long-term antiretroviral therapy in people with HIV. The assay, immunoSEQ v3.0, was run at survey level. Sequenced by immunoSEQ multiplex PCR; TCRdb stores in-frame clones only, minus some. The sample lists 24,000 or so clones; just over 90% were seen once. None of the participants with HIV were treated outside the United States. Roughly 0.9-10 million cryopreserved PBMC were held in samples before DNA extraction. The study's findings and limits: For ART adherence, viral resistance and therapy changes, no data were available.

The sequencing here drew on unsorted PBMCs, taken 7.6 years after starting antiretroviral therapy. This receptor was obtained from a woman between 40 and 50 years old with HIV. The V gene is TRBV11-3, the J gene TRBJ2-1, with D perhaps assigned TRBD1 or TRBD2 (6 bases each). The CDR3 DNA follows: TGTGCCAGCAGCTTAGAGGGGGGCCCCTACAATGAGCAGTTCTTC. Translation: CASSLEGGPYNEQFF.